This T cell receptor (beta chain) originates from a study of molecular identifiers for immune sequencing clone quantification. Whole-study results and caveats: Clones above 20 RNA copies contained over 98% of effector molecules but under 1% of naive ones.

Germline-derived CDR1 and CDR2 are SEHNR and FQNEAQ (reference sequence). J was trimmed by 3 bases and V by 4 bases; bases with no gene match: 7. CDR3 size: 18 residues. This clonotype was observed a few times. Its specificity is unknown. Naive CD8 T cells, phenotype CD8+CD4-CCR7+CD45RA+, were sorted. TCRdb used MiXCR to reprocess the PCR reads, holding one entry per CDR3 protein. The table shows under 85,000 distinct CDR3 sequences, with around a sixth occurring only once. The chain has TRBV7-9 and TRBJ2-1; 15 nucleotides match TRBD2. The origin of this receptor is a human donor in good health. Some libraries in this study had Jurkat cell RNA spiked in. Specimen: naive CD8+ T cells from blood, with Jurkat cell RNA spiked in. Subset of the sample: FACS-sorted CD8+CD4-CCR7+CD45RA+ naive T cells. The CDR3 DNA reads as TGTGCCAGCAGCTCCTGGACTAGCGGGAGGGAAGACTACAATGAGCAGTTCTTC. This gives the protein CASSSWTSGREDYNEQFF.